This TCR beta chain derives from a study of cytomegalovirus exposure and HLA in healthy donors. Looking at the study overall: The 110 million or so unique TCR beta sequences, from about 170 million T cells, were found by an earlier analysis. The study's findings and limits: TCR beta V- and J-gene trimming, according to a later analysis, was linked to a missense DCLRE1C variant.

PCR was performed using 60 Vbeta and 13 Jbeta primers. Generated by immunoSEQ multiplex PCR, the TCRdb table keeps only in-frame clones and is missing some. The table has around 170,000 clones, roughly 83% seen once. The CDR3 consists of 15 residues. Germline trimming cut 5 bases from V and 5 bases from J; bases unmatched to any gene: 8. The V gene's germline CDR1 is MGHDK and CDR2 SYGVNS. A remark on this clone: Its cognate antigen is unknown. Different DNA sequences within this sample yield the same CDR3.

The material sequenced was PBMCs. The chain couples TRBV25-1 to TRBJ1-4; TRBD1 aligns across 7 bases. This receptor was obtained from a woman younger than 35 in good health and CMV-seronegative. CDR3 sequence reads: CASSYLGQANEKLFF. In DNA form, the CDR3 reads TGTGCCAGCAGTTACTTAGGACAGGCAAATGAAAAACTGTTTTTT.